This T cell receptor beta chain was found in a study of spatial heterogeneity in lung cancer. For the study at large: Beta-chain sequences were consistently detected more often than alpha-chain sequences. Study-wide points: Circulating ubiquitous expanded tumor TCRs were observed more frequently at resection than at follow-up.

This clonotype is deemed medium-sized (0.01 to 0.1%). Its antigen is still unknown. The CDR3 consists of 13 residues. The V and J ends lost 0 bases and 5 bases respectively, with 8 bases between them. Germline CDR1 is SGDLS and CDR2 is YYNGEE. TCR cDNA molecules each had a unique molecular identifier. TCRdb fed the 5' RACE reads into MiXCR, producing one record per CDR3 protein. The sample shows tens of thousands of distinct CDR3 sequences, roughly 13% of them seen only once. Described time point: sample taken at primary tumor resection. Unsorted whole RNA samples from tumor, nontumor lung or frozen PBMC were sequenced. Untreated early-stage non-small cell lung cancer patients, some 70 in total, were the donors.

The chain combines TRBV9 with TRBJ1-1; D gene unclear. This material consisted of PBMCs, taken at surgery. The clonotype originates from a male donor with early-stage non-small cell lung cancer. The CDR3, as DNA: TGTGCCAGCAGCGTAGGGGATCGGACTGAAGCTTTCTTT. This encodes CASSVGDRTEAFF.